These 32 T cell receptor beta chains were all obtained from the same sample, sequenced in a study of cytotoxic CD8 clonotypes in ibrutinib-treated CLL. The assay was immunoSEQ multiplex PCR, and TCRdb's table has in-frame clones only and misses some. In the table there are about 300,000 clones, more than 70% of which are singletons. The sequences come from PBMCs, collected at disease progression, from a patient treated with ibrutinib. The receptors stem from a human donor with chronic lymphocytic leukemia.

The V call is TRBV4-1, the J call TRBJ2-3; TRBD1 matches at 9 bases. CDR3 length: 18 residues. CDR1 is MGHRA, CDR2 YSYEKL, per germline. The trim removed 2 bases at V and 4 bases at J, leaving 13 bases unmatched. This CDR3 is CASSQSKGQGIVPDTQYF. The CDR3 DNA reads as TGCGCCAGCAGCCAATCAAAGGGACAGGGAATAGTCCCAGATACGCAGTATTTT.

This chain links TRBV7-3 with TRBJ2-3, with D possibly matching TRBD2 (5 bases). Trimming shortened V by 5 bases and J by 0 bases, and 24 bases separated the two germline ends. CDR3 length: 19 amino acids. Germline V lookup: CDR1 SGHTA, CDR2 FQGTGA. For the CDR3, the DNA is TGTGCCAGCAGCCCTAGAGCCCCTCTAGGTAGCGCAAGCACAGATACGCAGTATTTT. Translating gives CASSPRAPLGSASTDTQYF.

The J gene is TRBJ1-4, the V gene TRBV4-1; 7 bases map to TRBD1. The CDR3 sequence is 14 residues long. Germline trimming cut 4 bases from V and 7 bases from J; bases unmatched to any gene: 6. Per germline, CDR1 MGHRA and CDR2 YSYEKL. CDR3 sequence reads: CASSRGQYGEKLFF. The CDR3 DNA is TGCGCCAGCAGCCGGGGACAGTACGGTGAAAAACTGTTTTTT.

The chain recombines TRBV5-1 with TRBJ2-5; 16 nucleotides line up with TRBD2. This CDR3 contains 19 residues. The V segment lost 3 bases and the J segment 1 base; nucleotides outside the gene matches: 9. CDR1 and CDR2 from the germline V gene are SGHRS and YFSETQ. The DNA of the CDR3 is TGCGCCAGCAGCTGGGGACTAGCGGGAGGGCGGGTTTTCCAAGAGACCCAGTACTTC. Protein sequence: CASSWGLAGGRVFQETQYF. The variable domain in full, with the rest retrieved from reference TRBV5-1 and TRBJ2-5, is KAGVTQTPRYLIKTRGQQVTLSCSPISGHRSVSWYQQTPGQGLQFLFEYFSETQRNKGNFPGRFSGRQFSNSRSEMNVSTLELGDSALYLCASSWGLAGGRVFQETQYFGPGTRLLVL.

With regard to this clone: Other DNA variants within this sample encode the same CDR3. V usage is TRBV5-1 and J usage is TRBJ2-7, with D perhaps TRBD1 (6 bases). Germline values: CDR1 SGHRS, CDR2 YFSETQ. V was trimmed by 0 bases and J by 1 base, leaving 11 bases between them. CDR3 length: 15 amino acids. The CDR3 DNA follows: TGCGCCAGCAGCTTGGGCACAGGGTCTTCCTACGAGCAGTACTTC. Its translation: CASSLGTGSSYEQYF. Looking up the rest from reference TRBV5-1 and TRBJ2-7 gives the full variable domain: KAGVTQTPRYLIKTRGQQVTLSCSPISGHRSVSWYQQTPGQGLQFLFEYFSETQRNKGNFPGRFSGRQFSNSRSEMNVSTLELGDSALYLCASSLGTGSSYEQYFGPGTRLTVT.

CDR3 nucleotide sequence: TGTGCCAGCAGCTTAGTAGGGGGGCCTGGAAACACCATATATTTT. This translates into CASSLVGGPGNTIYF. The chain recombines TRBV7-9 with TRBJ1-3; D is possibly TRBD1 (6 bases). With 1 base removed from V and 2 bases from J, the gap between germline ends came to 9 bases. Germline V gives CDR1 SEHNR, CDR2 FQNEAQ (reference sequence). The CDR3 extends over 15 amino acids.

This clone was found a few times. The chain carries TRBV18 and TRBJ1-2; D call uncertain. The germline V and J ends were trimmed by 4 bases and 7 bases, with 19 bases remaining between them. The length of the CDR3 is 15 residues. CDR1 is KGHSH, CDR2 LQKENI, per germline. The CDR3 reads CASSLNQVAEGGYTF. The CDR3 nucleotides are TGTGCCAGCTCACTCAACCAGGTAGCAGAGGGTGGCTACACCTTC. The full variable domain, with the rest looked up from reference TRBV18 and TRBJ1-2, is NAGVMQNPRHLVRRRGQEARLRCSPMKGHSHVYWYRQLPEEGLKFMVYLQKENIIDESGMPKERFSAEFPKEGPSILRIQQVVRGDSAAYFCASSLNQVAEGGYTFGSGTRLTVV.

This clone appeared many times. The CDR3 sequence: CASSENTGELFF. The CDR3 nucleotides read TGTGCCAGCAGTGAGAACACCGGGGAGCTGTTTTTT. The chain uses TRBV9 and TRBJ2-2; no clear D. V lost 5 bases to trimming and J lost 1 base, with 3 bases between them. The germline CDR1 and CDR2 sequences are SGDLS and YYNGEE. The CDR3 is 12 amino acids.

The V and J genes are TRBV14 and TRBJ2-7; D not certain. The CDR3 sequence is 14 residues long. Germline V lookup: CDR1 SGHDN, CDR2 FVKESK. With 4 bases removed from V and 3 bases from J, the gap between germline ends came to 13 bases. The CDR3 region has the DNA TGTGCCAGCAGCCGAATGTCGGGCGTCTACGAGCAGTACTTC. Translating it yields CASSRMSGVYEQYF.

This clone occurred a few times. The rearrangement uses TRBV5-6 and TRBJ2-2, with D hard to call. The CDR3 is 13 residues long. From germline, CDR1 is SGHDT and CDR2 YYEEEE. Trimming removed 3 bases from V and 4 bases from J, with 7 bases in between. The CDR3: CASSYSSTGELFF. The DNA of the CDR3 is TGTGCCAGCAGCTACTCTAGCACCGGGGAGCTGTTTTTT.

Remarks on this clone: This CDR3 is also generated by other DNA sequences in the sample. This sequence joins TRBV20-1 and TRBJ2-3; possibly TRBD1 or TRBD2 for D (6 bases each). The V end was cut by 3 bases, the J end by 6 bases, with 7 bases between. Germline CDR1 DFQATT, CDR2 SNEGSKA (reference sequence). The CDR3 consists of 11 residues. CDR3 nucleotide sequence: TGCAGTGCTAGGGGGGGCGATACGCAGTATTTT. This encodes CSARGGDTQYF.

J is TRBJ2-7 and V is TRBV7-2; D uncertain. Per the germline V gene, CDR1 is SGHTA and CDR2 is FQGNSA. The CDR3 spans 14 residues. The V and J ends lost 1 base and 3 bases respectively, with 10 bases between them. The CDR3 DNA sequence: TGTGCCAGCAGCTTAGACGGGCCAGGCTACGAGCAGTACTTC. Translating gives CASSLDGPGYEQYF.

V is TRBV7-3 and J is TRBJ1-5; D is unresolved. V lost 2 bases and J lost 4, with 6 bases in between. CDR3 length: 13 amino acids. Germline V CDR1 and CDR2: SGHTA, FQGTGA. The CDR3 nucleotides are TGTGCCAGCAGCTTAGGCCCAAATCAGCCCCAGCATTTT. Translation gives CASSLGPNQPQHF. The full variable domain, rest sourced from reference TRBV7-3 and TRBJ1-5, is GAGVSQTPSNKVTEKGKYVELRCDPISGHTALYWYRQSLGQGPEFLIYFQGTGAADDSGLPNDRFFAVRPEGSVSTLKIQRTERGDSAVYLCASSLGPNQPQHFGDGTRLSIL.

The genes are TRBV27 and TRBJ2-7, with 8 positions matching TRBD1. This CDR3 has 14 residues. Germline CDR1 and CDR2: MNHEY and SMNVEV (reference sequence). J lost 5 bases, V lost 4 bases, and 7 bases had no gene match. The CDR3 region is CASSSPRGRNEQYF. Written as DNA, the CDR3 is TGTGCCAGCAGTTCTCCCAGGGGGCGGAACGAGCAGTACTTC.

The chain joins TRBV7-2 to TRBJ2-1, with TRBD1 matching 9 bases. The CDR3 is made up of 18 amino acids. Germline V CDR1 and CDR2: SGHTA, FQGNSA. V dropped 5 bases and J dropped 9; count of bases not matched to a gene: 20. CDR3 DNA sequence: TGTGCCAGCAGCCGAAAGAAGACAATGGGACAGGGTTTTGGTGAGCAGTTCTTC. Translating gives CASSRKKTMGQGFGEQFF. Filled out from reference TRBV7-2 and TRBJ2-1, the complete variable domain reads GAGVSQSPSNKVTEKGKDVELRCDPISGHTALYWYRQSLGQGLEFLIYFQGNSAPDKSGLPSDRFSAERTGGSVSTLTIQRTQQEDSAVYLCASSRKKTMGQGFGEQFFGPGTRLTVL.

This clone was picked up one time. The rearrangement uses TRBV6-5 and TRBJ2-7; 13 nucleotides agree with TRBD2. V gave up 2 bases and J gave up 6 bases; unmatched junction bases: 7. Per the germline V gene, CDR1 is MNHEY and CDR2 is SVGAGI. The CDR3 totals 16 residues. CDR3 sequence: CASSYVLAGGPVEQYF. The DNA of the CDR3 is TGTGCCAGCAGTTACGTACTAGCGGGAGGGCCGGTCGAGCAGTACTTC.

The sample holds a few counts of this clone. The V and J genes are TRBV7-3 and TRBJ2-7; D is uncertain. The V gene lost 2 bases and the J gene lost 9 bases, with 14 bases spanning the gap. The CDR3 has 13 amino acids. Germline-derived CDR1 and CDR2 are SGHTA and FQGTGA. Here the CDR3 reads CASSLSGVSAQYF. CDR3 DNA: TGTGCCAGCAGCTTATCTGGTGTTTCGGCGCAGTACTTC.

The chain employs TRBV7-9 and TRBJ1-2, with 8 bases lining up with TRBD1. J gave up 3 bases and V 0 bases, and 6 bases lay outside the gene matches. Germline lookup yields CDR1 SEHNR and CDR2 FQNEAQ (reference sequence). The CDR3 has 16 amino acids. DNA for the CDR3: TGTGCCAGCAGCTTAGCCCAGGGGGCGCGGGACTATGGCTACACCTTC. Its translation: CASSLAQGARDYGYTF.

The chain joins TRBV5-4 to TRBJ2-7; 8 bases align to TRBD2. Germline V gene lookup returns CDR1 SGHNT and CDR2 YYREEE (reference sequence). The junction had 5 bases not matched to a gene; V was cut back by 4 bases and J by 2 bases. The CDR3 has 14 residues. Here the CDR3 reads CASSPGGAAYEQYF. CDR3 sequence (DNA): TGTGCCAGCAGCCCCGGGGGGGCCGCCTACGAGCAGTACTTC.

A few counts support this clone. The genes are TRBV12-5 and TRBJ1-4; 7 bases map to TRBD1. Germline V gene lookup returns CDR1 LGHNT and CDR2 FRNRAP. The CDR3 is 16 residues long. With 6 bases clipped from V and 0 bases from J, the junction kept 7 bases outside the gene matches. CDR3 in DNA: TGTGCTAGTGGACCTCAAGGACAGGCAACTAATGAAAAACTGTTTTTT. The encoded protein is CASGPQGQATNEKLFF.

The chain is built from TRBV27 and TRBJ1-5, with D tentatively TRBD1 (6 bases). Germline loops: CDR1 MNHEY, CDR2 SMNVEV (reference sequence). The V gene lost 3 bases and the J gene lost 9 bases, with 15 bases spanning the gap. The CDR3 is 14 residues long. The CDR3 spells CASSLNRVEWPQHF. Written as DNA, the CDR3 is TGTGCCAGCAGTTTGAACAGGGTAGAATGGCCCCAGCATTTT.

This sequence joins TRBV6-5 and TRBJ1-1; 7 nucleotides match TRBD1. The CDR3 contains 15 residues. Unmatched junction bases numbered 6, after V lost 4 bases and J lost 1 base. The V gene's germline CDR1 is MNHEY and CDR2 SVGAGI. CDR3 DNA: TGTGCCAGCAGTTCTACGACAGGGAGGAACACTGAAGCTTTCTTT. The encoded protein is CASSSTTGRNTEAFF.

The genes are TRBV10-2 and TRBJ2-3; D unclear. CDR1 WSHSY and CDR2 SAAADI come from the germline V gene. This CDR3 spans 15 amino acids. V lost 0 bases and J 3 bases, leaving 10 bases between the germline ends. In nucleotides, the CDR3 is TGCGCCAGCAGTGAGTCCCCTGTTAATACAGATACGCAGTATTTT. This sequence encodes CASSESPVNTDTQYF.

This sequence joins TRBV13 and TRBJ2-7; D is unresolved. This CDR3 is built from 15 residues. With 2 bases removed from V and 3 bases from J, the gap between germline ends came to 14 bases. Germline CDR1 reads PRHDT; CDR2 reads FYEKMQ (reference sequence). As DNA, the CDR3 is TGTGCCAGCAGCTTATCCCTTGGAGAGATCTACGAGCAGTACTTC. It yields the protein CASSLSLGEIYEQYF. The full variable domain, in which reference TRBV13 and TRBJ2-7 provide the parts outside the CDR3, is AAGVIQSPRHLIKEKRETATLKCYPIPRHDTVYWYQQGPGQDPQFLISFYEKMQSDKGSIPDRFSAQQFSDYHSELNMSSLELGDSALYFCASSLSLGEIYEQYFGPGTRLTVT.

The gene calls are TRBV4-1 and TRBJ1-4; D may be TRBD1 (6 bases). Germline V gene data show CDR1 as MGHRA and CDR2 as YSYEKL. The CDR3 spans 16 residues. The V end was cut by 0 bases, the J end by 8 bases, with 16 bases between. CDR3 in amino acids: CASSQDPNDRLEKLFF. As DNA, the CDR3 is TGCGCCAGCAGCCAAGACCCCAATGACAGGCTAGAAAAACTGTTTTTT.

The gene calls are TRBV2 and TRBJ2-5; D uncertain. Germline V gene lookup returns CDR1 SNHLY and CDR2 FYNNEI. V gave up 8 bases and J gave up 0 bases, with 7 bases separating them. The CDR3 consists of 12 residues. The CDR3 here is CASSLNQETQYF. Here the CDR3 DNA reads TGTGCCAGCTCCCTAAACCAAGAGACCCAGTACTTC.

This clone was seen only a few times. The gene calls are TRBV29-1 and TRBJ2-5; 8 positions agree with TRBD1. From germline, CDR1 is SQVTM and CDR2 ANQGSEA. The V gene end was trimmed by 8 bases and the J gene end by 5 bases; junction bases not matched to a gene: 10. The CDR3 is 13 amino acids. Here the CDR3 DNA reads TGCAGCATATGCCAGGGGGCGGGGGAGACCCAGTACTTC. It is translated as CSICQGAGETQYF.

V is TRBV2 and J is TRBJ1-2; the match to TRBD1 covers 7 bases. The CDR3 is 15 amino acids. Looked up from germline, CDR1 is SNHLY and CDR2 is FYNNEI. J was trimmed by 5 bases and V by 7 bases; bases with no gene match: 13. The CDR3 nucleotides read TGTGCCAGCACAAAAACGGACAGGCCGGGGTATGGCTACACCTTC. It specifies CASTKTDRPGYGYTF.

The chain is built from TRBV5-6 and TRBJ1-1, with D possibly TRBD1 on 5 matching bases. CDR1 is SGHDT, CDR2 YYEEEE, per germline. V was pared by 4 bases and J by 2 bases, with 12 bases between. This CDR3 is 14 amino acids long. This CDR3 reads CASSPGQFNTEAFF. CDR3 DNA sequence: TGTGCCAGCAGCCCTGGACAATTTAACACTGAAGCTTTCTTT.

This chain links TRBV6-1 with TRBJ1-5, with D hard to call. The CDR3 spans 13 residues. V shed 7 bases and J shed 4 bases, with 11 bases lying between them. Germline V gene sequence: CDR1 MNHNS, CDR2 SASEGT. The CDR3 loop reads CASIGRYNQPQHF. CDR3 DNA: TGTGCCAGCATCGGGCGGTATAATCAGCCCCAGCATTTT.

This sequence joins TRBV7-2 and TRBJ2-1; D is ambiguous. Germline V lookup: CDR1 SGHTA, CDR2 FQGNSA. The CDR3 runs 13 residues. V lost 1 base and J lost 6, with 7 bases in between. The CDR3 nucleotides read TGTGCCAGCAGCTTAGTGAGGCGCAATGAGCAGTTCTTC. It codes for CASSLVRRNEQFF.

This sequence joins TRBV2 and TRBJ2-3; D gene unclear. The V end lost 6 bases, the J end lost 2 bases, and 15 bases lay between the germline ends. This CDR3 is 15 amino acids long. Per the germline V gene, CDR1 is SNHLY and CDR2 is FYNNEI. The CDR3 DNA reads TGTGCCAGCAGGTTCCCTGGCGAACTCACAGATACGCAGTATTTT. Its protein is CASRFPGELTDTQYF.